Each of the 8 T cell receptor beta chains below was sequenced from the same sample in a study of blood T cell repertoires in COVID-19. Repertoires were generated with immunoSEQ multiplex PCR, while TCRdb's copy carries only in-frame clones and drops some. This sample has 90,000 to 120,000 clones, with about three quarters found just once. Sequencing was done on a sample of peripheral blood. The receptors here all came from a man between 65 and 85 years old with acute or convalescent COVID-19.

This rearrangement joins TRBV7-9 to TRBJ2-1; 7 positions agree with TRBD1. The germline CDR1 and CDR2 sequences are SEHNR and FQNEAQ (reference sequence). V lost 3 bases to trimming and J lost 5 bases; unmatched junction nucleotides: 13. CDR3 size: 17 residues. CDR3 amino acids: CASSFGKTGSTDNEQFF. The DNA of the CDR3 is TGTGCCAGCAGCTTTGGAAAGACAGGGTCAACTGACAATGAGCAGTTCTTC.

This clone was observed a few times. The genes are TRBV9 and TRBJ1-1, with 7 bases that match TRBD1. Germline V gives CDR1 SGDLS, CDR2 YYNGEE. The CDR3 spans 14 residues. V gave up 4 bases and J gave up 4 bases; unmatched junction bases: 7. The DNA for the CDR3 is TGTGCCAGCAGCTTCCGACAGGGAGGCACTGAAGCTTTCTTT. Encoded protein: CASSFRQGGTEAFF.

This clone has only one observation. The chain links TRBV18 to TRBJ2-7; 10 nucleotides align to TRBD1. The CDR3 consists of 16 residues. V shed 3 bases and J 4 bases; nucleotides not matched to a gene: 9. Germline V gives CDR1 KGHSH, CDR2 LQKENI. The CDR3 DNA sequence: TGTGCCAGCTCACCTTCCGTCTCGGGACAGGGGTACGAGCAGTACTTC. Amino acid sequence: CASSPSVSGQGYEQYF. Filled out from reference TRBV18 and TRBJ2-7, the complete variable domain reads NAGVMQNPRHLVRRRGQEARLRCSPMKGHSHVYWYRQLPEEGLKFMVYLQKENIIDESGMPKERFSAEFPKEGPSILRIQQVVRGDSAAYFCASSPSVSGQGYEQYFGPGTRLTVT.

The J gene is TRBJ1-3, the V gene TRBV6-1; D gene uncertain. Between the trimmed V and J ends, which lost 3 bases and 0 bases, there was a span of 12 bases. The CDR3 loop spans 16 amino acids. CDR1 is MNHNS and CDR2 is SASEGT in the germline V gene. The DNA for the CDR3 is TGTGCCAGCAGTGATCGGTCTCTAAACTCTGGAAACACCATATATTTT. This sequence encodes CASSDRSLNSGNTIYF.

This clone came up once. The chain joins TRBV2 to TRBJ2-7; 7 nucleotides agree with TRBD1. The CDR3 covers 14 residues. Germline V gene data show CDR1 as SNHLY and CDR2 as FYNNEI. Trimming at V came to 6 bases and at J to 0 bases, leaving 5 bases not matched to a gene. The CDR3 protein is CASRLTGPSYEQYF. CDR3 sequence (DNA): TGTGCCAGCAGACTGACAGGGCCCTCCTACGAGCAGTACTTC.

The V call is TRBV19, the J call TRBJ1-4; D remains unclear. CDR1 and CDR2 from the germline V gene are LNHDA and SQIVND (reference sequence). The CDR3 loop spans 15 amino acids. Trimming took off 3 bases at V and 5 bases at J, with 13 bases between the two ends. This chain's CDR3 is CASSMGGGENEKLFF. In DNA, the CDR3 is TGTGCCAGTAGTATGGGAGGCGGTGAAAATGAAAAACTGTTTTTT.

The chain is built from TRBV29-1 and TRBJ2-5; 9 bases map to TRBD1. This CDR3 spans 13 amino acids. V was clipped by 5 bases and J by 1 base; unmatched bases: 2. In germline, CDR1 is SQVTM, CDR2 ANQGSEA. The CDR3 bases are TGCAGCGTTACAGGGGGCTTCCAAGAGACCCAGTACTTC. Its translation is CSVTGGFQETQYF.

The gene calls are TRBV19 and TRBJ2-3; 14 bases line up with TRBD2. This CDR3 has 15 amino acids. Germline V gene lookup returns CDR1 LNHDA and CDR2 SQIVND (reference sequence). V shed 10 bases, J shed 0 bases, and the junction held 3 bases outside the gene matches. The CDR3 here is CATRLAGGSTDTQYF. CDR3 DNA sequence: TGTGCCACTCGACTAGCGGGGGGGAGCACAGATACGCAGTATTTT.